This T cell receptor (beta chain) emerged from a study of blood T cell repertoires in COVID-19. CDR1 is LGHDT, CDR2 YNNKEL, per germline (reference sequence). V lost 4 bases and J lost 3, with 16 bases in between. This CDR3 contains 15 residues. Measured with immunoSEQ multiplex PCR; TCRdb has only the in-frame clones, and not every one. The sample holds more than 140,000 clones, approximately 86% seen once. Sequencing was carried out using peripheral blood. The chain couples TRBV3-1 (or the pseudogene TRBV3-2) to TRBJ2-7; D is uncertain. The sequence was collected from a woman aged 55-75 years with acute or convalescent COVID-19. The CDR3, as DNA: TGTGCCAGCAGCCGACAAAGCAACTTAGGCTACGAGCAGTACTTC. It codes for CASSRQSNLGYEQYF.